This TCR beta chain derives from a study of patients and donors after allogeneic stem cell transplantation. TCRdb re-called the RT-PCR reads through MiXCR, storing one row per CDR3 protein. The sample lists roughly 880,000 distinct CDR3 sequences; 15% to 20% were seen once. Germline V CDR1 and CDR2: DFQATT, SNEGSKA (reference sequence). The CDR3 length is 14 residues. V gave up 1 base and J gave up 9 bases, with 16 bases separating them. Sample: blood, either unsorted or a sorted T cell fraction (not recorded which). V usage is TRBV20-1 and J usage is TRBJ2-1; a weak D match, TRBD2 (6 bases). The sequence was collected from a human donor who was either an allogeneic HSCT recipient or a stem cell or donor lymphocyte infusion donor (not recorded which). It is not recorded whose cells these are; they may come from a transplant donor. In DNA, the CDR3 is TGCAGTGCTAGAGTTCGGGCGGGGCTGGGTGAGCAGTTCTTC. It specifies CSARVRAGLGEQFF.